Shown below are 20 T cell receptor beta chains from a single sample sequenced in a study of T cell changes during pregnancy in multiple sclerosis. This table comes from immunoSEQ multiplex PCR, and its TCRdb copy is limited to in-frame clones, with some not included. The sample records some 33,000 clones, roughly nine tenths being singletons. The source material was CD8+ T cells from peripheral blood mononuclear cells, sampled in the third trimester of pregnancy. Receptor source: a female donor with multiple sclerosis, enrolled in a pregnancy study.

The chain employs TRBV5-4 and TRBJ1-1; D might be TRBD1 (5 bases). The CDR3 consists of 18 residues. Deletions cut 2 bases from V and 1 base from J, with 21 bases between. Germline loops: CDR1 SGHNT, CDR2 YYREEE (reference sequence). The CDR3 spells CASSFSREGKRKNTEAFF. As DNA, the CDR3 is TGTGCCAGCAGCTTTTCCCGGGAGGGGAAGCGTAAGAACACTGAAGCTTTCTTT.

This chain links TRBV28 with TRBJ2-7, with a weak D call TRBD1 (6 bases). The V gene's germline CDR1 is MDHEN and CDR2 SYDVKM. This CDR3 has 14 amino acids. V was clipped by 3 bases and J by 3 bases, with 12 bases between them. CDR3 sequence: CASSFGQGGYEQYF. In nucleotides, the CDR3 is TGTGCCAGCAGTTTTGGACAAGGGGGCTACGAGCAGTACTTC.

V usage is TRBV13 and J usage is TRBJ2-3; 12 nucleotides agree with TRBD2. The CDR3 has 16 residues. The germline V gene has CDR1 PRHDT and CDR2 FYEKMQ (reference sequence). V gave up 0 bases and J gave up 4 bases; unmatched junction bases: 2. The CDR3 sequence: CASSLGLAGGPDTQYF. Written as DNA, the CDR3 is TGTGCCAGCAGCTTAGGACTAGCGGGAGGACCAGATACGCAGTATTTT.

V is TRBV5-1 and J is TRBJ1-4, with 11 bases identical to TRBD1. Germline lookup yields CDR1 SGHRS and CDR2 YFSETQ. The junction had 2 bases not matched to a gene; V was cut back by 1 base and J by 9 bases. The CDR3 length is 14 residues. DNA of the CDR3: TGCGCCAGCAGCTTGCGGGACAGGGGGAAAAAACTGTTTTTT. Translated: CASSLRDRGKKLFF.

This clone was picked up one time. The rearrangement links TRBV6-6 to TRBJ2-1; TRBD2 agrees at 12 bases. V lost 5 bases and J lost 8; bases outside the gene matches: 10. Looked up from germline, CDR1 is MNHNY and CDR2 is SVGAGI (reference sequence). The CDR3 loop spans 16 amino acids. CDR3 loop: CASSTATSGRWDEQFF. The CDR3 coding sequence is TGTGCCAGCAGTACCGCCACTAGCGGGAGGTGGGATGAGCAGTTCTTC.

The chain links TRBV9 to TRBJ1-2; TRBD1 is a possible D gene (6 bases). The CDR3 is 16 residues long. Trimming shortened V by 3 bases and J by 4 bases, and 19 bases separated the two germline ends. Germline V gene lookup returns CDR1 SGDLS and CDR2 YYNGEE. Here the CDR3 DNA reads TGTGCCAGCAGCGCCCGGGGCAGGGGTCGCGCCTATGGCTACACCTTC. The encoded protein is CASSARGRGRAYGYTF.

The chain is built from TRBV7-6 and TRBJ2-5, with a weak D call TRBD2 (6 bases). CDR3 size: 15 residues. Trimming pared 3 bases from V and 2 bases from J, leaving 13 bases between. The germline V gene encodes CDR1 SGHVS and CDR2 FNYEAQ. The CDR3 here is CASSLRAGLQETQYF. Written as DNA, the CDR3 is TGTGCCAGCAGCTTGAGGGCGGGACTGCAAGAGACCCAGTACTTC.

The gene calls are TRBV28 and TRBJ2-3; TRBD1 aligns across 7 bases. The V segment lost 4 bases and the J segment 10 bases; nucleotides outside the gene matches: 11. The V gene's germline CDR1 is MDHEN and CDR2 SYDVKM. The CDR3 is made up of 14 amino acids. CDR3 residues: CASSSRQGWPPQYF. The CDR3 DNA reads TGTGCCAGCAGTTCACGACAGGGCTGGCCCCCGCAGTATTTT.

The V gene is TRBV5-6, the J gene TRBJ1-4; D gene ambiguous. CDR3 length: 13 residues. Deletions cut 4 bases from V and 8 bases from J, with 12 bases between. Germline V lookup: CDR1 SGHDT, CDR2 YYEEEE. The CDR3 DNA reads TGTGCCAGCAGCCTTGCCGTGGGCGAAAAACTGTTTTTT. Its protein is CASSLAVGEKLFF.

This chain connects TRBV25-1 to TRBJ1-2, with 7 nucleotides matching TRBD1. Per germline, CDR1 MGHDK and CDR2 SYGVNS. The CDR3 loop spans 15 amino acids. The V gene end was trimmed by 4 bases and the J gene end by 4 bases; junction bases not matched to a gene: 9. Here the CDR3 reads CASSGLEGAIYGYTF. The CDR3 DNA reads TGTGCCAGCAGTGGGTTGGAGGGGGCAATCTATGGCTACACCTTC.

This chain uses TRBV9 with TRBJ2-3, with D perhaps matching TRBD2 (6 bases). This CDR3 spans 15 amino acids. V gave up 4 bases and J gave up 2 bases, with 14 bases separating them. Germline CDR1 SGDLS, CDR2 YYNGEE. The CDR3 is CASSHRDSDTDTQYF. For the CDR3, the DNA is TGTGCCAGCAGCCACCGGGACTCCGACACAGATACGCAGTATTTT. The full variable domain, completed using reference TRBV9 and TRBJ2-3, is DSGVTQTPKHLITATGQRVTLRCSPRSGDLSVYWYQQSLDQGLQFLIQYYNGEERAKGNILERFSAQQFPDLHSELNLSSLELGDSALYFCASSHRDSDTDTQYFGPGTRLTVL.

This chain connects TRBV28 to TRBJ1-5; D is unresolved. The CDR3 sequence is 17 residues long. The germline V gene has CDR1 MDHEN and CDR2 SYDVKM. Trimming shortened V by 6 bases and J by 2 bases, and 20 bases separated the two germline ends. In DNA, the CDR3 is TGTGCCAGCAGAAGTTCCCCCAGGTCCGTAGGCAATCAGCCCCAGCATTTT. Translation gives CASRSSPRSVGNQPQHF.

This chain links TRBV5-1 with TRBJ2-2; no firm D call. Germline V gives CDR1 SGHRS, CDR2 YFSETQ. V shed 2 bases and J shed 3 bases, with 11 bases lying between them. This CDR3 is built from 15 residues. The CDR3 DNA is TGCGCCAGCAGCTTCCCCGGCGGTTACACCGGGGAGCTGTTTTTT. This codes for CASSFPGGYTGELFF.

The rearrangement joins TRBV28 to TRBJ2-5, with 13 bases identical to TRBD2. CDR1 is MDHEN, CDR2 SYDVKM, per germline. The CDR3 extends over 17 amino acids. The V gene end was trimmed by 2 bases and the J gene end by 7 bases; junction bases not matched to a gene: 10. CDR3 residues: CASSLGTSGMGRATQYF. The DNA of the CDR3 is TGTGCCAGCAGTTTAGGGACTAGCGGGATGGGCCGGGCGACCCAGTACTTC.

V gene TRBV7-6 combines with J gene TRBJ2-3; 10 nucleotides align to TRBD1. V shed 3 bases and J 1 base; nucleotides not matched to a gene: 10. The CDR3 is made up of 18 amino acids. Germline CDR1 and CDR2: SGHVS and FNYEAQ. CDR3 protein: CASSFSRTGGFGTDTQYF. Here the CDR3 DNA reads TGTGCCAGCAGCTTTTCCCGGACAGGGGGGTTTGGCACAGATACGCAGTATTTT.

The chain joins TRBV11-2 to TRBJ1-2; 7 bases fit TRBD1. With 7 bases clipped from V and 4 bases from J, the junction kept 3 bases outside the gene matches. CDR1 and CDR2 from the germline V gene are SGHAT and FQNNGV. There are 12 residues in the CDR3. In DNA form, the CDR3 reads TGTGCCAGCACCACAGGGGCCTATGGCTACACCTTC. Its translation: CASTTGAYGYTF.

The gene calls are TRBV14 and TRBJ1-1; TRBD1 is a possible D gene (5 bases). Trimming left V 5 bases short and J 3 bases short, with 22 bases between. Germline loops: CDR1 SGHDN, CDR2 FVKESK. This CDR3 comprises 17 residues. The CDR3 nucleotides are TGTGCCAGCAGCGAATATGCTGGACACTATGTCGACACTGAAGCTTTCTTT. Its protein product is CASSEYAGHYVDTEAFF.

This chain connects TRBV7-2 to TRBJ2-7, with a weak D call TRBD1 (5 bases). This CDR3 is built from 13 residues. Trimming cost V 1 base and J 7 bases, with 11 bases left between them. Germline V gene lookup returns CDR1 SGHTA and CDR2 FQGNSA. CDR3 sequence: CASSLGRVWEQYF. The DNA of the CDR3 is TGTGCCAGCAGCTTAGGCAGGGTGTGGGAGCAGTACTTC.

As DNA, the CDR3 is TGTGCCAGCAGCAAGACTAGCGGGAGCTCCTACGAGCAGTACTTC. It specifies CASSKTSGSSYEQYF. The chain has TRBV13 and TRBJ2-7; TRBD2 matches 12 bases. Germline CDR1 reads PRHDT; CDR2 reads FYEKMQ (reference sequence). The V segment lost 5 bases and the J segment 0 bases; nucleotides outside the gene matches: 2. This CDR3 region has 15 residues.

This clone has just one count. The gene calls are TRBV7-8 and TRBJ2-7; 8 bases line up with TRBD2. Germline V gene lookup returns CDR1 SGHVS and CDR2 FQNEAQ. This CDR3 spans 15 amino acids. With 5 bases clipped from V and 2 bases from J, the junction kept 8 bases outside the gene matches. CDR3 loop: CASSPRGGHPYEQYF. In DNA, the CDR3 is TGTGCCAGCAGCCCCCGGGGGGGCCACCCCTACGAGCAGTACTTC.